This T cell receptor beta chain was sequenced during a study of blood T cell repertoires in COVID-19. At the level of the study: The samples span acute and convalescent COVID-19 from the United States, Italy and Spain. Sample material is recorded as cDNA or gDNA derived from T cells, B-cell-depleted T cells, or PBMCs.

Unmatched junction bases numbered 11, after V lost 4 bases and J lost 6 bases. Germline CDR1 reads SGHNT; CDR2 reads YYREEE (reference sequence). The CDR3 sequence is 16 residues long. Source study methods: Reference gene primer amplification gave nucleated cell count estimates. Some clones are missing from TCRdb's copy, which holds only in-frame ones; the method was immunoSEQ multiplex PCR. D and trimming come from the DNA, and the V and J calls and clone size come from that table. The sample lists approximately 84,000 clones, under 90% occurring once. The J gene is TRBJ2-2, the V gene TRBV5-4, with 8 bases aligning to TRBD1. The sequence came from a human donor with active COVID-19. The donor label of this sample is uncertain. Sequencing used peripheral blood. DNA for the CDR3: TGTGCCAGCAGCCTCGGGACAGGCGGAACCCCCGGGGAGCTGTTTTTT. Protein: CASSLGTGGTPGELFF. The variable domain in full, with the rest retrieved from reference TRBV5-4 and TRBJ2-2, is ETGVTQSPTHLIKTRGQQVTLRCSSQSGHNTVSWYQQALGQGPQFIFQYYREEENGRGNFPPRFSGLQFPNYSSELNVNALELDDSALYLCASSLGTGGTPGELFFGEGSRLTVL.